The 29 T cell receptor beta chains reported below all come from one sample, sequenced in a study of cytomegalovirus exposure and HLA in healthy donors. Both 60 Vbeta primers and 13 Jbeta primers went into the PCR. The protocol was immunoSEQ multiplex PCR, while the TCRdb copy is restricted to in-frame clones and leaves out a portion. The sample lists about 160,000 clones, about 75% occurring once. Material: PBMCs. The receptors shown here come from a woman between 45 and 65 years old in good health and CMV-seropositive.

The V call is TRBV7-8, the J call TRBJ1-1, with TRBD1 as a possible D gene (5 bases). Germline CDR1 is SGHVS and CDR2 is FQNEAQ. V lost 5 bases and J 0 bases, leaving 10 bases between the germline ends. The CDR3 is 14 residues long. The CDR3 loop reads CASSPRTLNTEAFF. The CDR3 coding sequence is TGTGCCAGCAGCCCGAGGACACTGAACACTGAAGCTTTCTTT.

The chain uses TRBV2 and TRBJ2-5, with D maybe TRBD2 (6 bases). The tail of the sequence fits TRBJ2-7 better, so the J call may be wrong. The CDR3 is 13 residues long. Germline CDR1 SNHLY, CDR2 FYNNEI. CDR3 sequence: CASRSGGRDEQYF. CDR3 sequence (DNA): TGTGCCAGCAGGTCCGGGGGAAGGGACGAGCAGTACTTC.

A word on this clone: Other DNA variants within this sample encode the same CDR3. J is TRBJ1-2 and V is TRBV5-6, with D possibly being TRBD1 (6 bases). Germline loops: CDR1 SGHDT, CDR2 YYEEEE. The CDR3 covers 14 residues. V was trimmed by 0 bases and J by 5 bases, leaving 11 bases between them. CDR3 protein: CASSLGQDFYGYTF. The CDR3 DNA sequence: TGTGCCAGCAGCTTGGGACAGGACTTTTATGGCTACACCTTC.

This clone appeared a single time. The chain is built from TRBV11-2 and TRBJ1-1; D is perhaps TRBD1 (5 bases). V lost 1 base and J lost 2, with 8 bases in between. This CDR3 comprises 14 residues. Germline V lookup: CDR1 SGHAT, CDR2 FQNNGV. The CDR3 sequence: CASSLGGENTEAFF. The DNA of the CDR3 is TGTGCCAGCAGCTTAGGGGGGGAAAACACTGAAGCTTTCTTT.

The chain couples TRBV27 to TRBJ1-1; D is undetermined. The CDR3 is made up of 13 amino acids. Germline values: CDR1 MNHEY, CDR2 SMNVEV (reference sequence). V was pared by 5 bases and J by 2 bases, with 9 bases between. The CDR3 DNA sequence: TGTGCCAGCAGTCCCGGGAGTAACACTGAAGCTTTCTTT. It is translated as CASSPGSNTEAFF.

The chain recombines TRBV15 with TRBJ1-1, with a possible D match to TRBD1 (6 bases). The V end was cut by 8 bases, the J end by 5 bases, with 15 bases between. This CDR3 has 13 amino acids. Germline assignment: CDR1 LNHNV and CDR2 YYDKDF (reference sequence). The CDR3 loop reads CATQGRGGTEAFF. CDR3 sequence (DNA): TGTGCCACCCAGGGGAGGGGAGGGACTGAAGCTTTCTTT.

This clone occurred once. Compared with germline, one end of the junction differs, possibly owing to a read error. The same CDR3 is also encoded by other DNA sequences in this sample. The chain carries TRBV19 and TRBJ2-2; D possibly corresponds to TRBD1 (5 bases). The CDR3 consists of 15 residues. Germline V gene lookup returns CDR1 LNHDA and CDR2 SQIVND (reference sequence). The CDR3 coding sequence is TGCGCCAGTAGCACAGGTTGGGGAAACACCGGGGAGCTGTTTTTT. Its translation is CASSTGWGNTGELFF.

The CDR3 DNA is TGTGCCAGCAGCGTCATGGGACAATATAATTCACCCCTCCACTTT. Amino acid sequence: CASSVMGQYNSPLHF. V usage is TRBV14 and J usage is TRBJ1-6, with D maybe TRBD1 (6 bases). This CDR3 has 15 residues. Germline CDR1 reads SGHDN; CDR2 reads FVKESK. Trimming pared 5 bases from V and 4 bases from J, leaving 12 bases between.

The chain uses TRBV5-1 and TRBJ2-6; D possibly corresponds to TRBD1 (5 bases). Trimming shortened V by 4 bases and J by 5 bases, and 16 bases separated the two germline ends. The CDR3 is 16 amino acids. The germline V gene encodes CDR1 SGHRS and CDR2 YFSETQ. CDR3 sequence reads: CASSISTDLRANVLTF. The CDR3 DNA is TGCGCCAGCAGCATATCGACAGATCTTAGGGCCAACGTCCTGACTTTC.

This rearrangement joins TRBV2 to TRBJ2-3; maybe TRBD2 (8 bases). The germline gives CDR1 SNHLY, CDR2 FYNNEI. The CDR3 is 16 amino acids. Trimming shortened V by 4 bases and J by 9 bases, and 23 bases separated the two germline ends. CDR3 protein: CASSGSAGGLRGTQYF. CDR3 nucleotides: TGTGCCAGCAGTGGAAGTGCGGGGGGCCTCAGGGGGACGCAGTATTTT.

The chain uses TRBV6-1 and TRBJ1-2, with TRBD1 as a possible D gene (5 bases). V was shortened by 2 bases and J by 4 bases, with 11 bases between the two germline ends. This CDR3 contains 14 residues. Germline V gives CDR1 MNHNS, CDR2 SASEGT. CDR3 bases: TGTGCCAGCAGTGAACAGGGAATGGTCTATGGCTACACCTTC. Residues: CASSEQGMVYGYTF.

The rearrangement joins TRBV5-1 to TRBJ1-2; 10 bases are a match to TRBD1. The CDR3 covers 15 residues. The germline V gene encodes CDR1 SGHRS and CDR2 YFSETQ. J was trimmed by 2 bases and V by 6 bases; bases with no gene match: 7. Here the CDR3 DNA reads TGCGCCAGCACCTCGACAGGGGGCGCGAACTATGGCTACACCTTC. It yields the protein CASTSTGGANYGYTF.

V is TRBV7-3 and J is TRBJ1-6; possibly TRBD1 for D (5 bases). Trimming shortened V by 4 bases and J by 8 bases, and 12 bases separated the two germline ends. The CDR3 runs 14 residues. The germline V gene encodes CDR1 SGHTA and CDR2 FQGTGA. Here the CDR3 DNA reads TGTGCCAGCAGCTCACGGGGGGGGGATTCACCCCTCCACTTT. Translating gives CASSSRGGDSPLHF.

This chain connects TRBV27 to TRBJ2-2, with 7 nucleotides matching TRBD2. After removal of 3 bases from V and 7 bases from J, the junction contained 5 bases not matched to a gene. From germline, CDR1 is MNHEY and CDR2 SMNVEV (reference sequence). CDR3 length: 14 amino acids. The CDR3 loop reads CASSLRGLVGELFF. CDR3 sequence (DNA): TGTGCCAGCAGTTTGCGGGGGTTGGTCGGGGAGCTGTTTTTT.

The CDR3 DNA is TGCGCCAGCAGCCAAGACCTATATGGCTACACCTTC. This sequence encodes CASSQDLYGYTF. This chain connects TRBV4-1 to TRBJ1-2; D unclear. Trimming took off 0 bases at V and 5 bases at J, with 4 bases between the two ends. Germline V gives CDR1 MGHRA, CDR2 YSYEKL. The CDR3 extends over 12 amino acids.

The rearrangement joins TRBV2 to TRBJ1-5; D unclear. The CDR3 spans 11 residues. The germline CDR1 and CDR2 sequences are SNHLY and FYNNEI. The V end lost 6 bases, the J end lost 5 bases, and 5 bases lay between the germline ends. CDR3 protein: CASSTDQPQHF. Here the CDR3 DNA reads TGTGCCAGCAGCACAGATCAGCCCCAGCATTTT.

The chain links TRBV5-1 to TRBJ2-7, with 11 bases matching TRBD2. The CDR3 runs 16 residues. Trimming removed 0 bases from V and 7 bases from J; junction bases left unmatched: 9. Germline loops: CDR1 SGHRS, CDR2 YFSETQ. CDR3 sequence reads: CASSLGLAGGQGEQYF. CDR3 sequence (DNA): TGCGCCAGCAGCTTGGGGCTAGCGGGGGGCCAAGGGGAGCAGTACTTC.

The rearrangement joins TRBV9 to TRBJ2-1; TRBD2 matches 9 bases. The CDR3 covers 15 residues. The junction had 10 bases not matched to a gene; V was cut back by 4 bases and J by 8 bases. Germline V lookup: CDR1 SGDLS, CDR2 YYNGEE. The CDR3 nucleotides are TGTGCCAGCAGCCCCGGGACTAGCAGGCTCCATGAGCAGTTCTTC. Protein sequence: CASSPGTSRLHEQFF.

This clone was observed once. The chain uses TRBV9 and TRBJ2-1, with D perhaps matching TRBD2 (6 bases). CDR3 length: 16 residues. Germline V gene lookup returns CDR1 SGDLS and CDR2 YYNGEE. V was cut by 0 bases and J by 2 bases, with 12 bases left in between. The CDR3 here is CASSVVGGATYNEQFF. DNA of the CDR3: TGTGCCAGCAGCGTAGTGGGCGGGGCCACCTACAATGAGCAGTTCTTC.

This clone was counted only a few times. The rearrangement joins TRBV19 to TRBJ1-4, with D unresolved. The CDR3 covers 15 residues. Trimming took off 3 bases at V and 0 bases at J, with 8 bases between the two ends. Looked up from germline, CDR1 is LNHDA and CDR2 is SQIVND (reference sequence). The CDR3, as DNA: TGTGCCAGTAGTATGGGAGTTGCAACTAATGAAAAACTGTTTTTT. Protein sequence: CASSMGVATNEKLFF.

The rearrangement uses TRBV13 and TRBJ2-5; the match to TRBD2 covers 8 bases. The germline CDR1 and CDR2 sequences are PRHDT and FYEKMQ (reference sequence). Trimming cost V 5 bases and J 5 bases; bases outside gene matches: 10. The CDR3 is 15 residues long. CDR3 DNA sequence: TGTGCCAGCAGCCTCTCACGGGGGGGCGGTGAGACCCAGTACTTC. This translates into CASSLSRGGGETQYF.

This chain uses TRBV5-1 with TRBJ2-6; D not resolved. The CDR3 totals 15 residues. V lost 0 bases to trimming and J lost 9 bases, with 13 bases between them. Germline CDR1 and CDR2: SGHRS and YFSETQ. This chain's CDR3 is CASSLAGVGVNVLTF. The CDR3 DNA reads TGCGCCAGCAGCTTGGCAGGCGTAGGTGTCAACGTCCTGACTTTC.

This clone occurred a few times. The V call is TRBV4-1, the J call TRBJ1-2, with 8 bases lining up with TRBD1. In germline, CDR1 is MGHRA, CDR2 YSYEKL. This CDR3 comprises 14 residues. With 0 bases clipped from V and 8 bases from J, the junction kept 5 bases outside the gene matches. The CDR3 loop reads CASSQEGQVWGYTF. The CDR3 bases are TGCGCCAGCAGCCAAGAGGGACAGGTTTGGGGCTACACCTTC.

This chain uses TRBV4-1 with TRBJ1-1, with 7 bases identical to TRBD1. This CDR3 contains 15 residues. The germline gives CDR1 MGHRA, CDR2 YSYEKL. With V trimmed by 3 bases and J by 2 bases, 6 bases remained unmatched. This CDR3 is CASSHRDRYNTEAFF. CDR3 coding DNA: TGCGCCAGCAGCCATCGGGACAGATACAACACTGAAGCTTTCTTT.

The chain couples TRBV14 to TRBJ2-1; the match to TRBD1 covers 9 bases. This CDR3 is built from 14 residues. Per the germline V gene, CDR1 is SGHDN and CDR2 is FVKESK. The V and J ends lost 1 base and 8 bases, in that order; junction bases with no gene match: 3. The CDR3 here is CASSQVWTGDEQFF. In DNA, the CDR3 is TGTGCCAGCAGCCAAGTCTGGACAGGGGATGAGCAGTTCTTC.

Concerning this clone itself: The CDR3 ends on some other residue instead of the conserved phenylalanine or tryptophan, so this is likely a read error. The chain recombines TRBV27 with TRBJ1-2; 7 positions agree with TRBD1. This CDR3 contains 13 residues. V lost 0 bases to trimming and J lost 10 bases; unmatched junction nucleotides: 5. The V gene's germline CDR1 is MNHEY and CDR2 SMNVEV (reference sequence). CDR3 sequence reads: CASSLSGQIHYTL. The CDR3 bases are TGTGCCAGCAGTTTATCGGGACAGATCCACTACACCCTC.

The J gene is TRBJ1-2, the V gene TRBV7-9; 9 bases fit TRBD1. With 3 bases clipped from V and 4 bases from J, the junction kept 3 bases outside the gene matches. In germline, CDR1 is SEHNR, CDR2 FQNEAQ (reference sequence). The CDR3 contains 14 residues. CDR3 DNA sequence: TGTGCCAGCAGCTTGGACAGGGGTTTCTATGGCTACACCTTC. Translated, it gives CASSLDRGFYGYTF.

The chain has TRBV29-1 and TRBJ2-5, with a tentative D call TRBD1 (5 bases). Germline CDR1 and CDR2: SQVTM and ANQGSEA. The CDR3 is 14 residues long. The V end was cut by 2 bases, the J end by 5 bases, with 15 bases between. The CDR3 region has the DNA TGCAGCGTTGAAAGAGTCGGCAGGGCTGAGACCCAGTACTTC. Translation: CSVERVGRAETQYF.

V and J are TRBV5-4 and TRBJ1-3; tentative D call: TRBD1 (6 bases). V lost 0 bases and J lost 0, with 16 bases in between. CDR3 length: 18 residues. The V gene's germline CDR1 is SGHNT and CDR2 YYREEE (reference sequence). As DNA, the CDR3 is TGTGCCAGCAGCTTGGAAGGGGGAACCTCGAGCTCTGGAAACACCATATATTTT. Its protein product is CASSLEGGTSSSGNTIYF. Full variable domain (missing parts from reference TRBV5-4 and TRBJ1-3): ETGVTQSPTHLIKTRGQQVTLRCSSQSGHNTVSWYQQALGQGPQFIFQYYREEENGRGNFPPRFSGLQFPNYSSELNVNALELDDSALYLCASSLEGGTSSSGNTIYFGEGSWLTVV.